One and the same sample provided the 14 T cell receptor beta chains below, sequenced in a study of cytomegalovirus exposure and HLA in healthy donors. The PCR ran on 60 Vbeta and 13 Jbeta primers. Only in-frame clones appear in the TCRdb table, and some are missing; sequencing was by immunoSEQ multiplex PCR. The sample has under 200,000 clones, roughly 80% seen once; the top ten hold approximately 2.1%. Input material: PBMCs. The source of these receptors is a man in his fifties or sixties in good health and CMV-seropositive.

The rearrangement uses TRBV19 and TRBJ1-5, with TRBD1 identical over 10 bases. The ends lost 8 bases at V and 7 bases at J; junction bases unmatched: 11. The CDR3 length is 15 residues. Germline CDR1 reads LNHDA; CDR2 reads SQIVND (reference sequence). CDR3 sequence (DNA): TGTGCCAGTCACCCCCCGGGACAGGGGTTGCAGCCCCAGCATTTT. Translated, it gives CASHPPGQGLQPQHF.

This CDR3 reads CASISSAASISNQPQHF. CDR3 coding DNA: TGTGCCAGTATATCCTCGGCAGCGAGTATTAGCAATCAGCCCCAGCATTTT. The chain employs TRBV19 and TRBJ1-5; D not resolved. CDR1 and CDR2 from the germline V gene are LNHDA and SQIVND (reference sequence). This CDR3 is built from 17 residues. V was clipped by 7 bases and J by 0 bases, with 19 bases between them. The full variable domain, with the rest looked up from reference TRBV19 and TRBJ1-5, is DGGITQSPKYLFRKEGQNVTLSCEQNLNHDAMYWYRQDPGQGLRLIYYSQIVNDFQKGDIAEGYSVSREKKESFPLTVTSAQKNPTAFYLCASISSAASISNQPQHFGDGTRLSIL.

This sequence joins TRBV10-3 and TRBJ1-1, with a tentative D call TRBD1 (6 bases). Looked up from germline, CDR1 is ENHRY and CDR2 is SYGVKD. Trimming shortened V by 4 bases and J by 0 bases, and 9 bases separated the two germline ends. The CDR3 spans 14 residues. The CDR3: CAISADRMNTEAFF. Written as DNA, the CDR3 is TGTGCCATCAGTGCGGACAGAATGAACACTGAAGCTTTCTTT.

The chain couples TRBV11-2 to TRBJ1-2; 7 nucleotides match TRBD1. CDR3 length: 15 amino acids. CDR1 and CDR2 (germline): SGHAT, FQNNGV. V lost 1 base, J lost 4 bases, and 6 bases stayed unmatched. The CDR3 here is CASSLVRQGLYGYTF. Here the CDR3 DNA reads TGTGCCAGCAGCTTAGTAAGACAGGGCCTCTATGGCTACACCTTC.

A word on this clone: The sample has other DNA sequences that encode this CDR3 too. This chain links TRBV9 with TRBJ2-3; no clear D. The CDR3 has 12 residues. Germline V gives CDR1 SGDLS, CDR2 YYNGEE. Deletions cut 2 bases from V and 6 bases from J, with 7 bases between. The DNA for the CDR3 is TGTGCCAGCAGCGTCTTAGCCGATACGCAGTATTTT. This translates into CASSVLADTQYF.

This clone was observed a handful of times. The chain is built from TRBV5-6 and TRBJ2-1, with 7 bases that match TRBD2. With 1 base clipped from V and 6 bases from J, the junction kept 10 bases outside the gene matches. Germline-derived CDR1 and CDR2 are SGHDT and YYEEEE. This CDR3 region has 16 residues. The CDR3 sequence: CASSLSSGGGFNEQFF. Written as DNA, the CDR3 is TGTGCCAGCAGCTTGAGTTCTGGCGGGGGTTTCAATGAGCAGTTCTTC.

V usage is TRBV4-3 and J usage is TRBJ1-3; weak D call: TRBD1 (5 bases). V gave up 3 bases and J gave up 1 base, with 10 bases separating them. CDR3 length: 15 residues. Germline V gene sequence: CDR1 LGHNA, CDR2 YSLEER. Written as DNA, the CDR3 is TGCGCCAGCAGCCATGAACAGGCTTCTGGAAACACCATATATTTT. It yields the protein CASSHEQASGNTIYF.

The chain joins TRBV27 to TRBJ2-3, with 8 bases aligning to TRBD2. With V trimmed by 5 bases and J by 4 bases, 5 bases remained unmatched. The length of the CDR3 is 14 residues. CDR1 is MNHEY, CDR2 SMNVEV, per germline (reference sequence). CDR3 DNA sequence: TGTGCCAGCAGTGCGGGGGGAGGTCCAGATACGCAGTATTTT. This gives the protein CASSAGGGPDTQYF.

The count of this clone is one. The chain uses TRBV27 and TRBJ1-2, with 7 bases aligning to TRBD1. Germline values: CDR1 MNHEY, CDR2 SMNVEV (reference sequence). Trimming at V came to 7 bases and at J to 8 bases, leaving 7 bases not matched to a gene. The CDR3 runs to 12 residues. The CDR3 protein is CASKRQGLGYTF. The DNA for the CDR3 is TGTGCCAGCAAACGACAGGGCTTAGGCTACACCTTC.

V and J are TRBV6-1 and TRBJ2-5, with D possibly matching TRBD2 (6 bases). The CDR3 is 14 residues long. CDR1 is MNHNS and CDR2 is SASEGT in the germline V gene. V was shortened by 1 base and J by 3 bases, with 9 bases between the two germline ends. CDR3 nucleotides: TGTGCCAGCAGTGAAGGCTCGGGGGAAGAGACCCAGTACTTC. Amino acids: CASSEGSGEETQYF.

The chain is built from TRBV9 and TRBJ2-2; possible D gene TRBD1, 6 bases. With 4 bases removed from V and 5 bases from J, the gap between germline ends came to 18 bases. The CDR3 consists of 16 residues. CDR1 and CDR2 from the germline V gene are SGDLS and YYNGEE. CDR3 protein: CASSPYRVSGTGELFF. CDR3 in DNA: TGTGCCAGCAGCCCGTACAGGGTTTCTGGGACCGGGGAGCTGTTTTTT.

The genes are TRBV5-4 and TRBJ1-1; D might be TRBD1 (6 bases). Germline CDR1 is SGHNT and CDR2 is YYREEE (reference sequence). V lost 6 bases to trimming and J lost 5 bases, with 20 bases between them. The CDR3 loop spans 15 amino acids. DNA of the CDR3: TGTGCCAGCACCACCCCACGGGGGGCAGAGACTGAAGCTTTCTTT. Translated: CASTTPRGAETEAFF. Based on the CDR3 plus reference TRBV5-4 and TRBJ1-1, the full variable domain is ETGVTQSPTHLIKTRGQQVTLRCSSQSGHNTVSWYQQALGQGPQFIFQYYREEENGRGNFPPRFSGLQFPNYSSELNVNALELDDSALYLCASTTPRGAETEAFFGQGTRLTVV.

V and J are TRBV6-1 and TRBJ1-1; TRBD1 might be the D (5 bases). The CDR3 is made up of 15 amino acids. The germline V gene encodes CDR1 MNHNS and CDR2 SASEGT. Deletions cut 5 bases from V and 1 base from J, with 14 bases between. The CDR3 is CASSTGGGRNTEAFF. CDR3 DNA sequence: TGTGCCAGCAGTACCGGGGGGGGTCGGAACACTGAAGCTTTCTTT.

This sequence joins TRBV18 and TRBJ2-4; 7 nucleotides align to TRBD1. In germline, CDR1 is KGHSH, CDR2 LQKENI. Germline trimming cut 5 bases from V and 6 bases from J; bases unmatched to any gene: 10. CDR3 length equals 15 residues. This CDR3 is CASSADRAEGNIQYF. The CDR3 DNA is TGTGCCAGCTCAGCCGACAGGGCTGAGGGAAACATTCAGTACTTC. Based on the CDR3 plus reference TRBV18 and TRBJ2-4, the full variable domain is NAGVMQNPRHLVRRRGQEARLRCSPMKGHSHVYWYRQLPEEGLKFMVYLQKENIIDESGMPKERFSAEFPKEGPSILRIQQVVRGDSAAYFCASSADRAEGNIQYFGAGTRLSVL.